This T cell receptor (beta chain) derives from a study of shared clonotypes between healthy human individuals. Per germline, CDR1 MDHEN and CDR2 SYDVKM. This CDR3 has 14 residues. V shed 3 bases and J 2 bases; nucleotides not matched to a gene: 2. Once extracted for a subset, genomic DNA was divided evenly among several immunoSEQ plates. Clones were read by immunoSEQ multiplex PCR, and TCRdb kept only the in-frame ones, dropping some. This sample has about 680,000 clones, with around 74% found just once. Naive CD4+ cells were CD45RA-selected; the remaining cells were memory. The material sequenced was memory CD4+ T cells sorted from blood. Subset indicated: CD45RA-negative fraction. This sequence originates from a woman aged 25 to 39 in good health. The chain combines TRBV28 with TRBJ2-7, with TRBD2 identical over 9 bases. The CDR3 DNA sequence: TGTGCCAGCAGTTTTGCTAGCGGGGCCTACGAGCAGTACTTC. Translating it yields CASSFASGAYEQYF.